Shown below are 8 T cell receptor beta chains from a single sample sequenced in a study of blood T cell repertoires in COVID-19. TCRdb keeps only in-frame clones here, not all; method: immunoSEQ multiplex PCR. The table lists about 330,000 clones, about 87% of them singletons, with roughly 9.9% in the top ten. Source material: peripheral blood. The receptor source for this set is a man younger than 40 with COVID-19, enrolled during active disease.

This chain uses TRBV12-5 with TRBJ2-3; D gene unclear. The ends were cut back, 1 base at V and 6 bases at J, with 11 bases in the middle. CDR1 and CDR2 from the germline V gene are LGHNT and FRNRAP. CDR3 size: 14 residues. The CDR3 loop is CASGLGGARDTQYF. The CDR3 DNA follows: TGTGCTAGTGGTTTGGGAGGAGCGCGGGATACGCAGTATTTT.

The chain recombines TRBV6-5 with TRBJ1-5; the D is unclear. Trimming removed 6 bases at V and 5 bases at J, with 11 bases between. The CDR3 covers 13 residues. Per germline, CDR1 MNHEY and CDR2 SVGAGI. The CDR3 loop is CASRSSYDQPQHF. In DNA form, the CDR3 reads TGTGCCAGCAGGTCCTCGTATGATCAGCCCCAGCATTTT.

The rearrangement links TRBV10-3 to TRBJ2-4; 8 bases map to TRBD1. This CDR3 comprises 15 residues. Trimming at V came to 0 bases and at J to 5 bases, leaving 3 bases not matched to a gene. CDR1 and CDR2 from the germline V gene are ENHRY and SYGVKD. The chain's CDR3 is CAISESDREENIQYF. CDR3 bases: TGTGCCATCAGTGAGTCGGACAGGGAAGAAAACATTCAGTACTTC.

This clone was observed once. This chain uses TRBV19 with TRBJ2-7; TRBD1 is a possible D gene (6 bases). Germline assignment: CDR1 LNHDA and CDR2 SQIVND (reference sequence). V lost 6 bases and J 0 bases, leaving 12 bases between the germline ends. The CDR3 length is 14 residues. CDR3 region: CASRTTGSSYEQYF. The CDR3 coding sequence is TGTGCCAGTAGAACTACAGGGAGCTCCTACGAGCAGTACTTC.

CDR3 sequence (DNA): TGTGCCAGCAGCTTAGTAGGGGCGCGGGAGGGTGAAGCTTTCTTT. The encoded protein is CASSLVGAREGEAFF. The chain has TRBV7-9 and TRBJ1-1, with D possibly matching TRBD1 (5 bases). In germline, CDR1 is SEHNR, CDR2 FQNEAQ (reference sequence). The CDR3 length is 15 residues. V was pared by 1 base and J by 7 bases, with 16 bases between.

The CDR3 nucleotides read TGTGCCAGCAGTTATGGCCCGGGTGTTGAGACCCAGTACTTC. Protein product: CASSYGPGVETQYF. This chain connects TRBV6-5 to TRBJ2-5; D is uncertain. Germline V gives CDR1 MNHEY, CDR2 SVGAGI. Trimming stripped 3 bases from V and 5 bases from J, with 13 bases between. This CDR3 has 14 amino acids.

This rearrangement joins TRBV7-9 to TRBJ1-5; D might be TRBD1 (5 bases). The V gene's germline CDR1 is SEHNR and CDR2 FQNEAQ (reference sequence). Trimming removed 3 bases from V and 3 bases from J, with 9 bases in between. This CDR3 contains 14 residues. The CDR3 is CASSLGGFNQPQHF. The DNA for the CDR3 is TGTGCCAGCAGCTTGGGGGGGTTCAATCAGCCCCAGCATTTT.

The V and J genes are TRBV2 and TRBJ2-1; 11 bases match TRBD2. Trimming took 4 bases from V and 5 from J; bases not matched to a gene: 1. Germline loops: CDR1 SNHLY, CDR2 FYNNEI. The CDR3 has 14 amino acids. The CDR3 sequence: CASSGLAGNNEQFF. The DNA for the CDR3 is TGTGCCAGCAGTGGACTAGCGGGGAACAATGAGCAGTTCTTC.